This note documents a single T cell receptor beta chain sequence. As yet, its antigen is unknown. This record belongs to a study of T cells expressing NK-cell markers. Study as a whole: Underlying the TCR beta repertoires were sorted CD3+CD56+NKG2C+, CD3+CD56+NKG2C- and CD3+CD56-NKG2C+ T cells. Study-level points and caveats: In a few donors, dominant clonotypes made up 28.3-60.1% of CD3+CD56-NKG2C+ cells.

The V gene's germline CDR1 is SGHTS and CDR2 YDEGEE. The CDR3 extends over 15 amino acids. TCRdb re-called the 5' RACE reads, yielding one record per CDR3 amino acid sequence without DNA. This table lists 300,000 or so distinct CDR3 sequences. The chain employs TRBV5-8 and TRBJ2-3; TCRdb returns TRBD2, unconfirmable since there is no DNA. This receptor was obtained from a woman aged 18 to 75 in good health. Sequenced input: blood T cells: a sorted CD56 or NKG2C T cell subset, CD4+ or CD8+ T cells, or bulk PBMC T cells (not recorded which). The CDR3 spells CASSSGLAATDTQYF.